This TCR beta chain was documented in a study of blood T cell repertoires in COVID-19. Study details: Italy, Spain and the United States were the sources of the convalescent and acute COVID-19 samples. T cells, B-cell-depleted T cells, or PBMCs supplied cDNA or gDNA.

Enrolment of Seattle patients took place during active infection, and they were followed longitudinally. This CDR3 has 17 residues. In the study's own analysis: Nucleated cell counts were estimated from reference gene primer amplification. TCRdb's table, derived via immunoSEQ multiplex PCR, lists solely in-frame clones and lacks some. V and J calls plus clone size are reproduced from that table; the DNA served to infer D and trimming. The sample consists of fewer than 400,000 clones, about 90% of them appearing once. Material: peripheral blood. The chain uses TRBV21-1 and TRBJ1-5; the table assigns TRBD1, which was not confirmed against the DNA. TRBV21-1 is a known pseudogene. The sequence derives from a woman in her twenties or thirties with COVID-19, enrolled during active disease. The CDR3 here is CASSKLSGQGSNQPQHF. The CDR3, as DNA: TGTGCCAGCAGCAAACTGTCGGGACAGGGTAGCAATCAGCCCCAGCATTTT.